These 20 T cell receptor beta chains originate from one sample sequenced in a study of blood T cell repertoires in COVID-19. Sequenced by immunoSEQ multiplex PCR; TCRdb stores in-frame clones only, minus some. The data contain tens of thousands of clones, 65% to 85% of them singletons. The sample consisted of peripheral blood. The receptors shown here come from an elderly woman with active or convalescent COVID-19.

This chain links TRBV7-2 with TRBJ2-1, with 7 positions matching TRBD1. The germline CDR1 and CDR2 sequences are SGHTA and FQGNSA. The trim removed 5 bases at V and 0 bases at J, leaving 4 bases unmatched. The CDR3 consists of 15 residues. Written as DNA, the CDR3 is TGTGCCAGCAGCCTCAGACAGGGCTCCTACAATGAGCAGTTCTTC. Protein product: CASSLRQGSYNEQFF.

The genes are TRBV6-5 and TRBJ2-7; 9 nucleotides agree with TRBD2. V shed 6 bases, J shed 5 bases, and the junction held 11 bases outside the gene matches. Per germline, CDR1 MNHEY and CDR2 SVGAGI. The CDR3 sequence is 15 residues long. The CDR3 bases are TGTGCCAGCAGCACCCCCGGCGGGAGGGCCCACGAGCAGTACTTC. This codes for CASSTPGGRAHEQYF.

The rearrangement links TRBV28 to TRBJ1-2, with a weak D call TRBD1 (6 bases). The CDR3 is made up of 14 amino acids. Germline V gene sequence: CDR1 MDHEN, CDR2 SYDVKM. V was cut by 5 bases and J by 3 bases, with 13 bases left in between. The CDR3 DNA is TGTGCCAGCAGTGCCGCGAACAGGGACTATGGCTACACCTTC. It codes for CASSAANRDYGYTF.

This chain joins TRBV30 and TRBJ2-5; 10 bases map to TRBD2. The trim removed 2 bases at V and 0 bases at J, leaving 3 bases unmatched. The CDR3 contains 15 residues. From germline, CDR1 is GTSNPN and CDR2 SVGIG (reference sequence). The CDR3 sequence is CAWSTGLADQETQYF. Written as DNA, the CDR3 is TGTGCCTGGAGTACAGGACTAGCGGACCAAGAGACCCAGTACTTC.

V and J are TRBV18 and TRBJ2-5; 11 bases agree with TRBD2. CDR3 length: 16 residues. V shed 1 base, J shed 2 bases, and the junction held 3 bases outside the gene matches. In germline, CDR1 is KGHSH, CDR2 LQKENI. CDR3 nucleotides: TGTGCCAGCTCACCACTCGGGACTAGCGGACAAGAGACCCAGTACTTC. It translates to CASSPLGTSGQETQYF.

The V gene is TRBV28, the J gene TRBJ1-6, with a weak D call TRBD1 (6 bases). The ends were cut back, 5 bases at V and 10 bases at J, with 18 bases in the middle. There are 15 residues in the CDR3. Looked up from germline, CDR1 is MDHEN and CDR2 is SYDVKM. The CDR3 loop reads CASSTGTSIRSPLHF. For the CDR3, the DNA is TGTGCCAGCAGTACCGGGACAAGTATCCGATCACCCCTCCACTTT.

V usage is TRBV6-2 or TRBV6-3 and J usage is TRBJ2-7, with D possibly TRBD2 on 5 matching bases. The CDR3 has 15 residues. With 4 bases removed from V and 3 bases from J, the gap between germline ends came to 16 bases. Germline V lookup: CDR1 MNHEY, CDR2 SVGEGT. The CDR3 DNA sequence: TGTGCCAGCAGTTTATTAGCGCCCGGGGACTACGAGCAGTACTTC. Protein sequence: CASSLLAPGDYEQYF.

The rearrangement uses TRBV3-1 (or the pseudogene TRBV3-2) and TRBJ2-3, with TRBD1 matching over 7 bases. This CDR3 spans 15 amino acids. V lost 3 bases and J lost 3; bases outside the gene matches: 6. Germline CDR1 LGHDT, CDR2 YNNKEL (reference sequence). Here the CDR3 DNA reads TGTGCCAGCAGCCAGACAGGGAGTAGGACAGATACGCAGTATTTT. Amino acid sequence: CASSQTGSRTDTQYF.

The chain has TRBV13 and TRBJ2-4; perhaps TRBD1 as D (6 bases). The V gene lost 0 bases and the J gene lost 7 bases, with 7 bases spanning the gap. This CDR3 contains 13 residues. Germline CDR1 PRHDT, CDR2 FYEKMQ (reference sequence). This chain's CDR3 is CASSLGRGNIQYF. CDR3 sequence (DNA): TGTGCCAGCAGCTTAGGAAGGGGGAACATTCAGTACTTC. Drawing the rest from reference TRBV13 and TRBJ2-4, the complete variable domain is AAGVIQSPRHLIKEKRETATLKCYPIPRHDTVYWYQQGPGQDPQFLISFYEKMQSDKGSIPDRFSAQQFSDYHSELNMSSLELGDSALYFCASSLGRGNIQYFGAGTRLSVL.

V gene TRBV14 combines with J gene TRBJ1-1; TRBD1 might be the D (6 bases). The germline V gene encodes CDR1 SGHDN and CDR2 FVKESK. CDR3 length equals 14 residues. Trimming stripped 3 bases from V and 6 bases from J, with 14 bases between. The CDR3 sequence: CASSQGGTRAEAFF. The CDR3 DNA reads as TGTGCCAGCAGCCAGGGGGGGACAAGGGCTGAAGCTTTCTTT.

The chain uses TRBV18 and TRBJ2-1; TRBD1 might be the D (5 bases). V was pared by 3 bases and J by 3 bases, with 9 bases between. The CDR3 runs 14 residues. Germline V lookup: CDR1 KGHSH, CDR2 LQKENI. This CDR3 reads CASSPGQNYNEQFF. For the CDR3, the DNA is TGTGCCAGCTCACCGGGGCAGAACTACAATGAGCAGTTCTTC. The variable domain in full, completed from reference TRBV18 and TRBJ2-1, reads NAGVMQNPRHLVRRRGQEARLRCSPMKGHSHVYWYRQLPEEGLKFMVYLQKENIIDESGMPKERFSAEFPKEGPSILRIQQVVRGDSAAYFCASSPGQNYNEQFFGPGTRLTVL.

The CDR3 nucleotides are TGTGCCTGGAGACGGAGCGGCTATAATTCACCCCTCCACTTT. Its translation is CAWRRSGYNSPLHF. The gene calls are TRBV30 and TRBJ1-6; D call uncertain. Germline CDR1 GTSNPN, CDR2 SVGIG (reference sequence). This CDR3 region has 14 residues. The V gene lost 3 bases and the J gene lost 3 bases, with 9 bases spanning the gap.

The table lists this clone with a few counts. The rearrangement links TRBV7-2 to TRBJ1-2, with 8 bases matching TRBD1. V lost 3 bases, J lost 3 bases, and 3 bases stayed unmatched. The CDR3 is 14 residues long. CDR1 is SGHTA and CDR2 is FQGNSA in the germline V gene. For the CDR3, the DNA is TGTGCCAGCAGCTTCCGGACAGGGTACTATGGCTACACCTTC. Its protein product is CASSFRTGYYGYTF.

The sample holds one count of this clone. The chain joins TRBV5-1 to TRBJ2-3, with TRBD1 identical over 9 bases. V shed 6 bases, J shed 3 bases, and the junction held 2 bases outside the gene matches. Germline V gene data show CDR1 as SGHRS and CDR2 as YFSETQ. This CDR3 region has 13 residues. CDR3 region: CASTTGGTDTQYF. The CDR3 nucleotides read TGCGCCAGCACGACAGGGGGGACAGATACGCAGTATTTT.

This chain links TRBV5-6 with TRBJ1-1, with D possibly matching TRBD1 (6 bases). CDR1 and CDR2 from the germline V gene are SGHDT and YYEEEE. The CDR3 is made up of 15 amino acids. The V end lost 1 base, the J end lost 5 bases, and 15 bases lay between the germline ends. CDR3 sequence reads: CASSLNRGGGTEAFF. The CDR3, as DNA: TGTGCCAGCAGCTTGAATCGGGGGGGCGGTACTGAAGCTTTCTTT.

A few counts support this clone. The CDR3 nucleotides are TGTGCCAGTAGTGGTCCGGGGGATAGCAATCAGCCCCAGCATTTT. Amino acids: CASSGPGDSNQPQHF. This chain joins TRBV19 and TRBJ1-5, with D possibly TRBD1 on 5 matching bases. V was cut by 5 bases and J by 0 bases, with 11 bases left in between. CDR1 LNHDA and CDR2 SQIVND come from the germline V gene (reference sequence). This CDR3 contains 15 residues.

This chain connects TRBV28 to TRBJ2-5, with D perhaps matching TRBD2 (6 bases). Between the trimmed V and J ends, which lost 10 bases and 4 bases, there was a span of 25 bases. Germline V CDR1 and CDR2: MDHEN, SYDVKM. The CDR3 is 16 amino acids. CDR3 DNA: TGTGCCACCCTATCCCGGGACTCGGGGAAGCGAGAGACCCAGTACTTC. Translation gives CATLSRDSGKRETQYF.

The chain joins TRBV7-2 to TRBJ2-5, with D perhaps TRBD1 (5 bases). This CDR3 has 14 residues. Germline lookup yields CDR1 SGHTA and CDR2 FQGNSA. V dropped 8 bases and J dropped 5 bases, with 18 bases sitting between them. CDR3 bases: TGTGCCAGCGGCGGTAGGGGCGGTTCGGAGACCCAGTACTTC. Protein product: CASGGRGGSETQYF.

The DNA for the CDR3 is TGTGCCAGCAGTTTGGCCAGGGGGTCCCAAGAGACCCAGTACTTC. Protein product: CASSLARGSQETQYF. The chain combines TRBV28 with TRBJ2-5; 7 bases map to TRBD1. This CDR3 spans 15 amino acids. The germline V gene encodes CDR1 MDHEN and CDR2 SYDVKM. The V segment lost 3 bases and the J segment 1 base; nucleotides outside the gene matches: 5.

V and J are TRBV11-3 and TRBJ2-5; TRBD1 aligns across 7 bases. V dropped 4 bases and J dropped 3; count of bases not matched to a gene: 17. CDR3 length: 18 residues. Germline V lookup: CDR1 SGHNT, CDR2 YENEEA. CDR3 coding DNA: TGTGCCAGCAGCTCTTCCTTCGATTTACGGGACAGTAAAGAGACCCAGTACTTC. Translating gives CASSSSFDLRDSKETQYF.